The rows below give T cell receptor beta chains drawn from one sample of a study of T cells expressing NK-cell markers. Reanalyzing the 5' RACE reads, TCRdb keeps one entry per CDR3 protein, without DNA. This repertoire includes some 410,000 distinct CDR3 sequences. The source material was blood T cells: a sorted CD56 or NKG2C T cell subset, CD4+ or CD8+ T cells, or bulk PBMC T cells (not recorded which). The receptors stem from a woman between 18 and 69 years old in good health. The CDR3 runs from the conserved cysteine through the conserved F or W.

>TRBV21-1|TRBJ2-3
CASSKVSGHTDTQYF
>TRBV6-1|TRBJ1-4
CASSRQGWNEKLFF
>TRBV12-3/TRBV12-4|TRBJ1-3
CASSQGSGNTIYF
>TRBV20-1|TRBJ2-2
CSARARVNTGELFF
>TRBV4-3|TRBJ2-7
CASSQDAGPTYEQYF
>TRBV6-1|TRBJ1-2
CATPATSGEDGYTF
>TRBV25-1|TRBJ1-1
CASPQGKTDREAFF
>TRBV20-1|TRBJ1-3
CSARSPQGGNTIYF
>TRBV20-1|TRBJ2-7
CSAKTPGQIYEQYF
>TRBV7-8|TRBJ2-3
CASTIRAGGTQYF
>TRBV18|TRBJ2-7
CASSPIRGGSYEQYF
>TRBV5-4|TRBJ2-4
CASSSGSRGNIQYF
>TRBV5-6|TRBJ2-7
CASSLGVGRPSYEQYF
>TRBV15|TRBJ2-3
CATSRVSGVTDTQYF
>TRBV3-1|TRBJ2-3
CASSRSGGAPQYF
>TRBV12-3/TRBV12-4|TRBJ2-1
CASSSPGNNEQFF
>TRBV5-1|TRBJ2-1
CASSLGRGGNYNEQFF
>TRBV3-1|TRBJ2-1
CASSRGRSGGGNEQFF
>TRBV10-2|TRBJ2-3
CASRPPLADTQYF
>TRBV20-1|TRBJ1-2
CSATQTGYGYTF
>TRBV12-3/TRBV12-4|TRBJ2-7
CASSSWTAPDSYEQYF
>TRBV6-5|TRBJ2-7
CASSWRQGPTYEQYF
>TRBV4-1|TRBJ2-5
CASSPPLGLSQEEETQYF
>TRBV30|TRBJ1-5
CAWRYRGENQPQHF
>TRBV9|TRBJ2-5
CASSGKWGRETQYF
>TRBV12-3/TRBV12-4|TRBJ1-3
CASSFGTSSGNTIYF
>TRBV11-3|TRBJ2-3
CASSSGLVDTQYF